One T cell receptor (beta chain) is described in this entry. Its specificity is not known. Germline loops: CDR1 MNHNS, CDR2 SASEGT. V was clipped by 7 bases and J by 0 bases, with 7 bases between them. The CDR3 is 14 amino acids. The sample originates from a study of cytomegalovirus exposure and HLA in healthy donors. Overall study findings and caveats: 87-base-pair reads could not separate some V segments, including TRBV6-2 and TRBV6-3. Near-uniform donor sequencing depth was presumed by presence/absence analyses. Upon later analysis, TCR association rates were observed to vary by HLA locus, being highest for DRB1 and lowest for HLA-C. The authors listed 180 or so TCR beta chains as cytomegalovirus-associated.

The PCR made use of 60 Vbeta and 13 Jbeta primers. Data came from immunoSEQ multiplex PCR; TCRdb stores just in-frame clones and leaves some out. The sample lists about 250,000 clones, about 90% occurring once. The chain carries TRBV6-1 and TRBJ2-6; D ambiguous. The TCR sequence derives from a girl aged 2 to 9 in good health and CMV-seronegative. Sequencing was performed on PBMCs. The CDR3 is CASKPSSGANVLTF. Here the CDR3 DNA reads TGTGCCAGCAAACCGAGCTCTGGGGCCAACGTCCTGACTTTC.